Following are 21 T cell receptor beta chains from one sample sequenced in a study of CD8 T cells in Susac syndrome. Random hexamers were used to reverse transcribe roughly 0.5 to 1 ug of RNA. TCRdb re-derived calls from the immunoSEQ multiplex PCR reads in MiXCR, one entry per CDR3 protein. Among about 180,000 distinct CDR3 sequences listed, 94% were seen once. The sequenced material came from CD4+ T cells from PBMCs. All receptors derive from a human donor with Susac syndrome.

This chain connects TRBV15 to TRBJ2-1; TRBD1 aligns across 9 bases. V shed 0 bases, J shed 8 bases, and the junction held 8 bases outside the gene matches. Per germline, CDR1 LNHNV and CDR2 YYDKDF (reference sequence). The CDR3 totals 16 residues. CDR3 in amino acids: CATSRDFGTGRHEQFF. The CDR3 DNA reads as TGTGCCACCAGCAGAGATTTCGGGACAGGGCGGCATGAGCAGTTCTTC.

The chain links TRBV20-1 to TRBJ1-5; D gene unclear. Trimming left V 2 bases short and J 5 bases short, with 13 bases between. CDR3 length equals 14 residues. From germline, CDR1 is DFQATT and CDR2 SNEGSKA (reference sequence). The CDR3 DNA follows: TGCAGTGCTAGATCTGGCACCTACCATCAGCCCCAGCATTTT. This encodes CSARSGTYHQPQHF.

This clonotype was seen once. V gene TRBV20-1 combines with J gene TRBJ2-2, with 12 nucleotides matching TRBD2. Germline CDR1 reads DFQATT; CDR2 reads SNEGSKA (reference sequence). J gave up 2 bases and V 3 bases, and 1 base lay outside the gene matches. The CDR3 is 15 residues long. The CDR3 reads CSARTSGGNTGELFF. The CDR3 DNA follows: TGCAGTGCTAGGACTAGCGGGGGCAACACCGGGGAGCTGTTTTTT.

The J gene is TRBJ1-2, the V gene TRBV7-2, with no clear D. The V gene lost 1 base and the J gene lost 5 bases, with 17 bases spanning the gap. The CDR3 is 16 residues long. Germline V lookup: CDR1 SGHTA, CDR2 FQGNSA. The CDR3 protein is CASSLDGEGVWYGYTF. The CDR3 bases are TGTGCCAGCAGCTTAGATGGAGAGGGTGTCTGGTATGGCTACACCTTC.

The chain couples TRBV29-1 to TRBJ2-6; D not certain. The CDR3 covers 14 residues. CDR1 and CDR2 (germline): SQVTM, ANQGSEA. Trimming took off 2 bases at V and 0 bases at J, with 5 bases between the two ends. The CDR3 coding sequence is TGCAGCGTTGAACGGATCTCTGGGGCCAACGTCCTGACTTTC. Residues: CSVERISGANVLTF.

The chain uses TRBV7-2 and TRBJ2-5; D is uncertain. The CDR3 is made up of 17 amino acids. The V gene lost 2 bases and the J gene lost 4 bases, with 20 bases spanning the gap. Germline CDR1 and CDR2: SGHTA and FQGNSA. The CDR3 sequence: CASSLNPPGLGGETQYF. CDR3 nucleotide sequence: TGTGCCAGCAGCTTAAACCCCCCCGGGCTAGGCGGAGAGACCCAGTACTTC.

This rearrangement joins TRBV4-3 to TRBJ2-3; 10 bases match TRBD1. Per the germline V gene, CDR1 is LGHNA and CDR2 is YSLEER. CDR3 length: 15 residues. After removal of 2 bases from V and 4 bases from J, the junction contained 3 bases not matched to a gene. This CDR3 reads CASSQMTGGPDTQYF. The CDR3 region has the DNA TGCGCCAGCAGCCAAATGACAGGGGGCCCAGATACGCAGTATTTT.

This rearrangement joins TRBV4-2 to TRBJ1-2, with D perhaps TRBD1 (5 bases). The CDR3 is 14 residues long. Between the trimmed V and J ends, which lost 0 bases and 7 bases, there was a span of 12 bases. Germline-derived CDR1 and CDR2 are LGHNA and YNFKEQ. This CDR3 reads CASSQDPRGVGYTF. CDR3 nucleotide sequence: TGTGCCAGCAGCCAAGATCCCCGGGGGGTTGGCTACACCTTC.

This chain uses TRBV5-6 with TRBJ1-2; TRBD1 is a possible D gene (6 bases). From germline, CDR1 is SGHDT and CDR2 YYEEEE. The CDR3 is 13 amino acids. The V and J ends lost 3 bases and 7 bases respectively, with 13 bases between them. The CDR3: CASSWGAGSGYTF. The CDR3, as DNA: TGTGCCAGCAGCTGGGGGGCTGGTTCTGGCTACACCTTC.

The V call is TRBV12-3 or TRBV12-4, the J call TRBJ2-7; the D is unclear. V was clipped by 5 bases and J by 7 bases, with 15 bases between them. The CDR3 has 13 residues. CDR3 protein: CASSPRSQSEQYF. The CDR3 nucleotides read TGTGCCAGCAGTCCCCGGTCGCAGAGTGAGCAGTACTTC.

As concerns this clonotype: One junction end does not reproduce the germline sequence, and a read error may be involved. The rearrangement uses TRBV5-6 and TRBJ2-1; D not certain. Germline V gives CDR1 SGHDT, CDR2 YYEEEE. This CDR3 spans 12 amino acids. CDR3 nucleotide sequence: TGTGCCAGCAGCGAATATTCGGACCAAACCACCTTC. Residues: CASSEYSDQTTF.

The chain uses TRBV29-1 and TRBJ1-5; D ambiguous. V lost 6 bases and J 7 bases, leaving 16 bases between the germline ends. Germline CDR1 is SQVTM and CDR2 is ANQGSEA. CDR3 length: 13 residues. DNA of the CDR3: TGCAGCGTGGAGTTGAGAAATGGCCAGCCCCAGCATTTT. It yields the protein CSVELRNGQPQHF.

This rearrangement joins TRBV14 to TRBJ2-2, with TRBD1 matching over 9 bases. CDR3 length equals 16 residues. Trimming took 2 bases from V and 1 from J; bases not matched to a gene: 2. Germline V gene sequence: CDR1 SGHDN, CDR2 FVKESK. CDR3 in DNA: TGTGCCAGCAGCCAAAGGACAGGGGAGAACACCGGGGAGCTGTTTTTT. This sequence encodes CASSQRTGENTGELFF.

The chain is built from TRBV30 and TRBJ1-2; tentatively, D is TRBD1 (5 bases). Germline V gene lookup returns CDR1 GTSNPN and CDR2 SVGIG (reference sequence). The V end lost 7 bases, the J end lost 2 bases, and 17 bases lay between the germline ends. There are 14 residues in the CDR3. Here the CDR3 reads CAFRPDSSNYGYTF. Written as DNA, the CDR3 is TGTGCCTTCCGACCCGACAGTTCAAACTATGGCTACACCTTC. Full variable domain (rest looked up from reference TRBV30 and TRBJ1-2): SQTIHQWPATLVQPVGSPLSLECTVEGTSNPNLYWYRQAAGRGLQLLFYSVGIGQISSEVPQNLSASRPQDRQFILSSKKLLLSDSGFYLCAFRPDSSNYGYTFGSGTRLTVV.

The count of this clonotype is one. The rearrangement uses TRBV7-2 and TRBJ2-3; D ambiguous. The V gene lost 5 bases and the J gene lost 0 bases, with 9 bases spanning the gap. The length of the CDR3 is 14 residues. Germline V gene data show CDR1 as SGHTA and CDR2 as FQGNSA. Here the CDR3 reads CASSPSTSTDTQYF. In DNA, the CDR3 is TGTGCCAGCAGCCCCTCGACTAGCACAGATACGCAGTATTTT.

This clonotype was detected once. CDR3 residues: CASSPFGTAYEQYF. The DNA of the CDR3 is TGTGCCAGCAGCCCTTTTGGGACCGCCTACGAGCAGTACTTC. V and J are TRBV5-4 and TRBJ2-7; D possibly matches TRBD1 or TRBD2 (5 bases each). This CDR3 comprises 14 residues. From germline, CDR1 is SGHNT and CDR2 YYREEE (reference sequence). V dropped 4 bases and J dropped 2 bases, with 13 bases sitting between them.

This clonotype was found once. The chain links TRBV6-6 to TRBJ2-7, with 7 bases that match TRBD2. Looked up from germline, CDR1 is MNHNY and CDR2 is SVGAGI (reference sequence). V trimming: 7 bases; J trimming: 0 bases; junction bases outside the gene matches: 6. CDR3 length: 14 amino acids. CDR3 coding DNA: TGTGCCAGCAATTGGGAGGGGAGCTCCTACGAGCAGTACTTC. As protein: CASNWEGSSYEQYF.

This sequence joins TRBV9 and TRBJ1-2; D unclear. Between the trimmed V and J ends, which lost 4 bases and 8 bases, there was a span of 12 bases. This CDR3 is 12 amino acids long. Germline lookup yields CDR1 SGDLS and CDR2 YYNGEE. CDR3 DNA sequence: TGTGCCAGCAGCACTGGGGTAGGGGGCTACACCTTC. Its translation is CASSTGVGGYTF. Full variable domain (rest looked up from reference TRBV9 and TRBJ1-2): DSGVTQTPKHLITATGQRVTLRCSPRSGDLSVYWYQQSLDQGLQFLIQYYNGEERAKGNILERFSAQQFPDLHSELNLSSLELGDSALYFCASSTGVGGYTFGSGTRLTVV.

The table lists this clonotype with a count of one. J is TRBJ1-1 and V is TRBV29-1; D is ambiguous. The V end lost 3 bases, the J end lost 3 bases, and 8 bases lay between the germline ends. The CDR3 is 12 residues long. Germline V gene sequence: CDR1 SQVTM, CDR2 ANQGSEA. Here the CDR3 DNA reads TGCAGCGTTGAGGGAGGGCACACTGAAGCTTTCTTT. Translating it yields CSVEGGHTEAFF.

The chain uses TRBV12-3 or TRBV12-4 and TRBJ1-4; unclear D gene. This CDR3 has 12 amino acids. The V end lost 8 bases, the J end lost 8 bases, and 12 bases lay between the germline ends. CDR3: CASQPDWEKLFF. For the CDR3, the DNA is TGTGCCAGCCAACCGGATTGGGAAAAACTGTTTTTT.

The V call is TRBV19, the J call TRBJ1-4, with unresolved D. Germline V lookup: CDR1 LNHDA, CDR2 SQIVND (reference sequence). V was pared by 4 bases and J by 4 bases, with 7 bases between. This CDR3 region has 13 residues. The CDR3 loop reads CASSRANNEKLFF. CDR3 DNA: TGTGCCAGTAGTAGAGCGAATAATGAAAAACTGTTTTTT.